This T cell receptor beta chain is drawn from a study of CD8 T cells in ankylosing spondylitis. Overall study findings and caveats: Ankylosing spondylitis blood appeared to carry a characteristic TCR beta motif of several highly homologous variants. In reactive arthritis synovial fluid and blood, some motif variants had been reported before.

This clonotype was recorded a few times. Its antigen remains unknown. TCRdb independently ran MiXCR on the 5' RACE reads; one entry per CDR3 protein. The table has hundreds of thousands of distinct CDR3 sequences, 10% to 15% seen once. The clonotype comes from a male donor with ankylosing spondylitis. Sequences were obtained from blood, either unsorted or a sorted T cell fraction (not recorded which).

CDR3 in amino acids: CASGLVPGRDTF. CDR3 in DNA: TGTGCTAGTGGTTTGGTACCCGGGAGGGACACCTTC. The chain recombines TRBV12-5 with TRBJ1-2; D is ambiguous. The CDR3 contains 12 residues. The ends were cut back, 0 bases at V and 12 bases at J, with 11 bases in the middle. Germline assignment: CDR1 LGHNT and CDR2 FRNRAP.